Listed below are T cell receptor beta chains from one sample, sequenced in a study of glioma-infiltrating T cells. TCRdb ran MiXCR on the multiplex PCR reads and lists one entry per CDR3 protein. The repertoire holds a few hundred thousand distinct CDR3 sequences, with about 40% as singletons. The sequenced material came from glioma tissue, nonneoplastic brain tissue, or PBMCs (not recorded which). The receptors were gathered from a human donor with low-grade glioma or glioblastoma, undergoing nonglioma brain surgery, or in good health (not recorded which). Each CDR3 is given without its conserved first and last residue.

j_call v_call cdr3_aa
TRBJ1-1 TRBV7-9 ASSLDGNTETF
TRBJ2-7 TRBV6-5 ASSYSAWGTYEQY
TRBJ1-2 TRBV7-9 ASSPAGERYT
TRBJ2-3 TRBV4-3 ASSQDRNTDTQY
TRBJ2-1 TRBV5-1 ASSPDRGRHNEQF
TRBJ2-1 TRBV20-1 SARGTSGRAVYEQF
TRBJ1-5 TRBV6-1 ASSPTGNLGSNQPQH
TRBJ2-7 TRBV6-5 ASSTGRDEQY
TRBJ2-7 TRBV18 ASSPLLGQGAREQY
TRBJ2-5 TRBV7-2 ASSVAGSEETQY
TRBJ1-1 TRBV28 ATLVGHRPEAF
TRBJ2-5 TRBV6-1 ASGGGETQY
TRBJ1-2 TRBV27 ASAYRVNRDGYT
TRBJ2-7 TRBV5-1 ASSYETGGLWEQY
TRBJ1-2 TRBV4-3 ASSQGKSNYGYT
TRBJ2-2 TRBV28 ASSYLTGDNTNTGELS
TRBJ1-1 TRBV28 ASSSRVEEAF
TRBJ1-2 TRBV6-2/TRBV6-3 ASNRRQGWGSGYT
TRBJ2-7 TRBV20-1 SATDRGYEQY
TRBJ1-2 TRBV12-3/TRBV12-4 ASSLVSDTAGYT
TRBJ2-7 TRBV4-3 ASSQAPSGSYEQY
TRBJ1-2 TRBV6-2/TRBV6-3 ASSPDTTYGYT
TRBJ2-3 TRBV20-1 SARDFRTSGFSTDTQY
TRBJ2-3 TRBV7-6 ASSLAAWVSADTQY
TRBJ2-7 TRBV6-2/TRBV6-3 ASSYFFIRRALKGSYEQY
TRBJ2-1 TRBV7-9 ASGSQIRPEQF
TRBJ2-1 TRBV28 ASTRGDRVYNEQF